These T cell receptor beta chains were read from a single sample in a study of OX40 agonist ivuxolimab in advanced cancers. Libraries were prepared by immunoSEQ multiplex PCR; TCRdb keeps only in-frame clonotypes and omits some of them. Altogether 65,000 or so clones are present, roughly 80% being singletons, with the ten largest covering about 3.7%. The source was CD4+ or CD8+ T cells sorted from blood, collected in a trial of the OX40 agonist ivuxolimab. These receptors originate from an adult with an advanced solid tumor such as melanoma, head and neck, liver or kidney cancer. Each CDR3 is given with its conserved first and last residue. A D gene is named only where the DNA matches it firmly. The size entry is marked missing in some rows and otherwise reads once, few, many or a size class.

CASSWSWSARRYTEAFF TGTGCCAGTAGTTGGAGTTGGTCGGCAAGGCGATACACTGAAGCTTTCTTT - 17 TRBJ1-1 - TRBV19
CASYGAPWEPQHF TGTGCCAGCTACGGGGCCCCTTGGGAGCCCCAGCATTTT - 13 TRBJ1-5 - TRBV28
CASSSVGTSDHHTDTQYF TGTGCCAGCAGTTCGGTTGGGACTAGCGATCATCACACAGATACGCAGTATTTT TRBD2 18 TRBJ2-3 - TRBV27
CASSFGLNYEQYF TGTGCCAGCAGTTTCGGGCTGAACTACGAGCAGTACTTC - 13 TRBJ2-7 - TRBV27
CASSINAEMNTEAFF TGTGCCAGTAGTATAAATGCGGAGATGAACACTGAAGCTTTCTTT - 15 TRBJ1-1 - TRBV19
CSVRPRDTAEAFF TGCAGCGTGAGACCCCGGGACACGGCTGAAGCTTTCTTT - 13 TRBJ1-1 - TRBV29-1
CASSRQGRLDTF TGTGCCAGCAGCCGACAGGGAAGGTTAGACACCTTC TRBD1 12 TRBJ1-2 - TRBV28
CASSQTSGSTDTQYF TGTGCCAGCAGCCAGACTAGCGGGAGCACAGATACGCAGTATTTT TRBD2 15 TRBJ2-3 few TRBV14
CASSLSWGETQYF TGTGCCAGCAGTTTGAGCTGGGGGGAGACCCAGTACTTC - 13 TRBJ2-5 - TRBV27
CASSLSTITNTEAFF TGTGCCAGCAGCCTATCGACAATTACCAACACTGAAGCTTTCTTT - 15 TRBJ1-1 - TRBV7-2
CASSDDPNNEQFF TGTGCCAGCAGTGACGATCCCAACAATGAGCAGTTCTTC - 13 TRBJ2-1 - TRBV6-4
CAWGNGVKNIQYF TGTGCCTGGGGGAATGGGGTAAAAAACATTCAGTACTTC - 13 TRBJ2-4 - TRBV30
CASSLGGPLAGGLIEQYF TGTGCCAGCAGCTTGGGGGGACCTCTAGCGGGAGGTTTAATCGAGCAGTACTTC TRBD2 18 TRBJ2-7 - TRBV5-6
CASSQDTIAGTKNIQYF TGTGCCAGCAGCCAAGATACGATAGCGGGAACCAAAAACATTCAGTACTTC TRBD2 17 TRBJ2-4 - TRBV14
CASSEVTSGYNEQFF TGTGCCAGCAGTGAAGTGACTAGCGGCTACAATGAGCAGTTCTTC TRBD2 15 TRBJ2-1 - TRBV2
CASSPDRDYIYNEQFF TGTGCCAGTAGCCCCGACAGGGATTATATCTACAATGAGCAGTTCTTC TRBD1 16 TRBJ2-1 - TRBV19
CASSDRDSTYEQYF TGCGCCAGCAGTGACCGGGACAGCACCTACGAGCAGTACTTC TRBD1 14 TRBJ2-7 - TRBV10-2
CASSLMDRAEVYF TGTGCCAGTAGTCTAATGGACAGGGCCGAAGTGTACTTC TRBD1 13 TRBJ2-5 few TRBV19